This T cell receptor beta chain was retrieved from a study of siplizumab effects on memory and regulatory T cells. Regarding the study as a whole: Roughly 75-95% of proliferating clones (CD4+ or CD8+) could not be assigned a naive or memory phenotype. Naive T cells appeared more varied than memory cells and looked like key alloresponse contributors. No functional test confirmed suppression by proliferating siplizumab-culture Tregs.

V was clipped by 2 bases and J by 4 bases, with 8 bases between them. Germline values: CDR1 ENHRY, CDR2 SYGVKD. The CDR3 loop spans 13 amino acids. Produced via immunoSEQ multiplex PCR; TCRdb's table is partial and in-frame only. The sample records about 100,000 clones, approximately 91% being singletons. With regard to this clone: Its antigen remains unidentified.

The sample consisted of non-Treg CD4+ T cells sorted from blood. This sequence originates from a human donor in good health. The chain carries TRBV10-3 and TRBJ1-2, with unresolved D. CDR3 DNA sequence: TGTGCCATCAGTGAGAACGGCTTCTATGGCTACACCTTC. Its translation: CAISENGFYGYTF.